The source of this T cell receptor (beta chain) is a study of shared clonotypes between healthy human individuals. Generated by immunoSEQ multiplex PCR, the TCRdb table keeps only in-frame clones and is missing some. The data show about half a million clones, approximately 82% seen once. J was trimmed by 3 bases and V by 3 bases; bases with no gene match: 19. The germline gives CDR1 SGDLS, CDR2 YYNGEE. The CDR3 is 19 amino acids. The chain has TRBV9 and TRBJ1-2, with 8 positions matching TRBD1. The material sequenced was PBMCs. This TCR was recovered from a woman in her thirties or forties in good health. Some clones in this sample may be carry-over from other donors' samples. For the CDR3, the DNA is TGTGCCAGCAGCGCTCAGGAACTCGTCGGAGGACAGGGCTACTATGGCTACACCTTC. Amino acids: CASSAQELVGGQGYYGYTF.